This is a list of T cell receptor beta chains from one sample in a study of blood T cell repertoires in COVID-19. Here immunoSEQ multiplex PCR was the method, and the copy in TCRdb shows in-frame clones only, minus some. The data hold approximately 110,000 clones, with roughly 90% observed a single time. The sample taken for sequencing was peripheral blood. These receptors were obtained from a man in his fifties with COVID-19, enrolled during active disease. CDR3s include the opening cysteine and the closing phenylalanine or tryptophan. The order of the fields is J gene, clone size, V gene, CDR3 protein. Size values are once, few and many counts, or a class for expanded clones, and some rows have none.

TRBJ1-2 | - | TRBV19 | CASSIDPGALRHYGYTF
TRBJ1-3 | - | TRBV27 | CASSSQGSGNTIYF
TRBJ2-3 | - | TRBV5-8 | CASSSWTSGLADTQYF
TRBJ1-5 | once | TRBV7-8 | CASSLVGGRVNQPQHF
TRBJ2-1 | - | TRBV29-1 | CSVPTGWEQFF
TRBJ1-2 | - | TRBV29-1 | CSVEPQGALYGYTF
TRBJ2-5 | - | TRBV30 | CAWSTTSGQETQYF
TRBJ2-7 | - | TRBV11-2 | CASSLGTGNPLYEQYF
TRBJ2-1 | - | TRBV3-1/TRBV3-2 | CASSPGLAGSTYNEQFF
TRBJ2-7 | - | TRBV5-1 | CASSFVGDYEQYF
TRBJ2-3 | - | TRBV14 | CASSRLAGADTQYF
TRBJ1-4 | - | TRBV4-1 | CASSQDTGEKLFF
TRBJ2-7 | - | TRBV7-2 | CASSLMAGGTYEQYF
TRBJ2-5 | - | TRBV25-1 | CASSQTRPQETQYF
TRBJ2-4 | few | TRBV27 | CASSLSILLAKNIQYF